This TCR beta chain comes out of a study of shared clonotypes between healthy human individuals. In the original analysis: Junction-only immunoSEQ sequences carried no quality scores, so filtering differed. Only in-frame clones appear in the TCRdb table, and some are missing; sequencing was by immunoSEQ multiplex PCR. V and J calls and clone size follow that table, whereas D and trimming were derived from the DNA. This table holds some 700,000 clones, 80% to 95% found once. Donors were healthy HIV-negative adults without recently reported acute infections or vaccinations. With CCR7-negative CD45RA+ TemRA cells, CD45RO+ cells were combined in CD8 memory. The sequence came from a man between 18 and 29 years old in good health. Some clones in this sample may be carry-over from other donors' samples. What was sequenced was memory CD8+ T cells from PBMCs. Documented subset: CD45RO+ cells pooled with CCR7-negative TemRA cells.

CDR3 in amino acids: CASTRGQGARNGYTF. The CDR3 DNA reads TGTGCCAGCACCCGGGGACAGGGGGCGAGGAATGGCTACACCTTC. The chain uses TRBV27 and TRBJ1-2; 12 bases align to TRBD1. Trimming took 7 bases from V and 6 from J; bases not matched to a gene: 9. Germline loops: CDR1 MNHEY, CDR2 SMNVEV (reference sequence). This CDR3 contains 15 residues.